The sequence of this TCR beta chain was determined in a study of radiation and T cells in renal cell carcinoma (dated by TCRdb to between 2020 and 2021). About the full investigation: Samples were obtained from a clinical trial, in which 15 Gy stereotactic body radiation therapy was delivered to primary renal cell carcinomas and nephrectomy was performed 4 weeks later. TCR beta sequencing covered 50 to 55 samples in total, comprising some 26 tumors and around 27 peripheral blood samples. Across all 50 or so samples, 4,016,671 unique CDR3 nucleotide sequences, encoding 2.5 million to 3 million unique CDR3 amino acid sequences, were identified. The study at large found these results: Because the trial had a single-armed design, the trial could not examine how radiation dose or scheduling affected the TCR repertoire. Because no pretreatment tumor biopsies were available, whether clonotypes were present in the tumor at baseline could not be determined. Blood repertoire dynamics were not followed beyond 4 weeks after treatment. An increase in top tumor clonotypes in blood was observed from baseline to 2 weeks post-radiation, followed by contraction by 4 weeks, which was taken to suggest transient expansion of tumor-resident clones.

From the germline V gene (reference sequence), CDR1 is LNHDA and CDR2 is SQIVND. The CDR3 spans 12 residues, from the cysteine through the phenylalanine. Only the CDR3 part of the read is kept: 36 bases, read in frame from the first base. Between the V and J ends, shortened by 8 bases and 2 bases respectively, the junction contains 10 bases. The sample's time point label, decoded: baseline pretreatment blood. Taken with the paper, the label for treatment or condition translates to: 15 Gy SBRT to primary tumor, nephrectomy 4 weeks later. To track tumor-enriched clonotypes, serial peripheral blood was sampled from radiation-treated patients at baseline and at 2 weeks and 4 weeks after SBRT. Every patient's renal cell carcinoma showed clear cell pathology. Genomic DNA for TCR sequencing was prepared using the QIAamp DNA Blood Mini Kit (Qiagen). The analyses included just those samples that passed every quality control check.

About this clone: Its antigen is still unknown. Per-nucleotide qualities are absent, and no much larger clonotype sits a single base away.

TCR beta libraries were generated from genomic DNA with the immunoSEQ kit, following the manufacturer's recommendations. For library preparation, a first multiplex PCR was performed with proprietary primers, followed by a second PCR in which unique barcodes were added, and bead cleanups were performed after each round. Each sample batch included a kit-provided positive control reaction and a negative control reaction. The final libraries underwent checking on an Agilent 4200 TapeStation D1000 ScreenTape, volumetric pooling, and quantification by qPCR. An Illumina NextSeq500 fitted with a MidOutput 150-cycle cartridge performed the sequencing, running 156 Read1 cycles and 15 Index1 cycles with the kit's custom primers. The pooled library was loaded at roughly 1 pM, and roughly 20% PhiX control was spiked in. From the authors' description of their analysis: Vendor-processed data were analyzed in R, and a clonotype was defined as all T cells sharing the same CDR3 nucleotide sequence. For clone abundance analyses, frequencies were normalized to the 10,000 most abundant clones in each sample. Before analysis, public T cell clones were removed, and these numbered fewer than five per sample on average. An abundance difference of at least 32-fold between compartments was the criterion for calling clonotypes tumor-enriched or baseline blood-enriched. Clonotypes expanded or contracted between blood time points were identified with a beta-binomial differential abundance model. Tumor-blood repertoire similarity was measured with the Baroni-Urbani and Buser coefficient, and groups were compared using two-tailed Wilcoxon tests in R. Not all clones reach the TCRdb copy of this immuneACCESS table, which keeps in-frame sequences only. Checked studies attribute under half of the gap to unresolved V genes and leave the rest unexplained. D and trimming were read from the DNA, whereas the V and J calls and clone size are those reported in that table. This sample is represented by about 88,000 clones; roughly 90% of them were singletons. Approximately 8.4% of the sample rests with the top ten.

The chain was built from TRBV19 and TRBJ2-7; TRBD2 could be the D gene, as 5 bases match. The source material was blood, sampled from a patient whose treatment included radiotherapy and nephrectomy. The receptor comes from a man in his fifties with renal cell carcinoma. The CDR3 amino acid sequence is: CASGEGPYEQYF. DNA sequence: TGTGCCAGTGGTGAGGGCCCCTACGAGCAGTACTTC.